This is a list of T cell receptor beta chains from one sample in a study of shared clonotypes between healthy human individuals. Assay used: immunoSEQ multiplex PCR; TCRdb lists only in-frame clones, some missing. The profile shows about 1,800,000 clones, around 96% of them singletons. The specimen was naive CD8+ T cells sorted from blood. The receptors were sampled from a man between 18 and 35 years old in good health. Each CDR3 is given with its conserved first and last residue. A D gene is named only where the DNA matches it firmly. The size of a clone is reported for some rows only, either as once, few or many, or as a class for expanded clones.

TRBV10-2	TRBJ1-2	-	14	-	TGCGCCAGCAGCTTGTTTCAGGCGTTCTATGGCTACACCTTC	CASSLFQAFYGYTF
TRBV6-5	TRBJ1-5	-	13	-	TGTGCCAGCAGTTTACAGGGAAATCAGCCCCAGCATTTT	CASSLQGNQPQHF
TRBV13	TRBJ2-7	-	13	-	TGTGCCAGCAGCTTTGCTAGCAACCACGAGCAGTACTTC	CASSFASNHEQYF
TRBV28	TRBJ1-4	-	16	-	TGTGCCAGCAGTCCGGGACCCGGAGCAACTAATGAAAAACTGTTTTTT	CASSPGPGATNEKLFF
TRBV6-5	TRBJ2-1	-	15	-	TGTGCCAGCAGTTACTCTTGGGGGAACTACAATGAGCAGTTCTTC	CASSYSWGNYNEQFF
TRBV5-1	TRBJ2-5	-	14	-	TGCGCCAGCAGCTCGGGCGTAAACCAAGAGACCCAGTACTTC	CASSSGVNQETQYF
TRBV27	TRBJ1-4	TRBD1	14	-	TGTGCCAGCACCTGGACAGGGTCTAATGAAAAACTGTTTTTT	CASTWTGSNEKLFF
TRBV4-1	TRBJ2-7	TRBD2	17	-	TGCGCCAGCAGCCAAGAGACGAGCGGGGGCCCGACCTACGAGCAGTACTTC	CASSQETSGGPTYEQYF
TRBV6-5	TRBJ2-7	-	15	-	TGTGCCAGCAGGGATACGGCTAGCGTCCCCCACGAGCAGTACTTC	CASRDTASVPHEQYF
TRBV28	TRBJ2-3	-	14	-	TGTGCCAGCCTCCCGAGACCTAGCACAGATACGCAGTATTTT	CASLPRPSTDTQYF
TRBV7-9	TRBJ2-2	-	13	-	TGTGCCAGCAGAGGAGGACAGACCGGGGAGCTGTTTTTT	CASRGGQTGELFF
TRBV6-1	TRBJ2-7	-	13	-	TGTGCCAGCAGTGAGTTCCTAGCCTACGAGCAGTACTTC	CASSEFLAYEQYF
TRBV5-1	TRBJ2-7	TRBD2	18	-	TGCGCCAGCAGCTCAGATCCGGGACTAGCGGGAGTTCTAGACGAGCAGTACTTC	CASSSDPGLAGVLDEQYF
TRBV27	TRBJ1-1	-	14	-	TGTGCCAGCAGTTTAACCGGGAGCTACACTGAAGCTTTCTTT	CASSLTGSYTEAFF
TRBV28	TRBJ2-2	-	16	-	TGTGCCAGCAGTTTATGGGCAGGGGAGGGCACCGGGGAGCTGTTTTTT	CASSLWAGEGTGELFF
TRBV28	TRBJ2-7	-	14	-	TGTGCCAGCACCACCCGTCAGGGGCTCGTCGAGCAGTACTTC	CASTTRQGLVEQYF
TRBV7-8	TRBJ2-5	-	14	-	TGTGCCAGCAGCTTAGTCCCCGAGGGGGAGACCCAGTACTTC	CASSLVPEGETQYF
TRBV6-1	TRBJ2-7	-	17	-	TGTGCCAGCAGTGAAGTAGCCCATACGTCAATCTCCTACGAGCAGTACTTC	CASSEVAHTSISYEQYF
TRBV27	TRBJ1-1	-	13	-	TGTGCCAGCAGCATCATCGGGAACACTGAAGCTTTCTTT	CASSIIGNTEAFF
TRBV7-9	TRBJ2-7	-	15	-	TGTGCCAGCAGCTTAGAGGGTGGGGCCTCCTACGAGCAGTACTTC	CASSLEGGASYEQYF
TRBV15	TRBJ2-5	TRBD2	16	-	TGTGCCACATCCGGGACTAGCGGGAGAAAGGGAGAGACCCAGTACTTC	CATSGTSGRKGETQYF
TRBV4-3	TRBJ2-2	-	14	once	TGCGCCAGCAGCCAAGACAGGAACACCGGGGAGCTGTTTTTT	CASSQDRNTGELFF
TRBV5-4	TRBJ2-7	-	13	-	TGTGCCAGCAGCTTGGCGTTGTCCTACGAGCAGTACTTC	CASSLALSYEQYF
TRBV10-2	TRBJ2-1	-	13	-	TGCGCCAGCAGTGATGATTTTTACAATGAGCAGTTCTTC	CASSDDFYNEQFF
TRBV7-8	TRBJ2-7	TRBD2	16	-	TGTGCCAGCAGCATGGGACTAGCGGGGGTCTCCTACGAGCAGTACTTC	CASSMGLAGVSYEQYF
TRBV10-1	TRBJ2-2	-	15	-	TGCGCCAGCCCCCCCAAAGGGCCGAACACCGGGGAGCTGTTTTTT	CASPPKGPNTGELFF
TRBV4-1	TRBJ1-3	-	17	-	TGCGCCAGCAGCCAAGGGCCAGGGTTGGTGTGGGGAAACACCATATATTTT	CASSQGPGLVWGNTIYF
TRBV7-9	TRBJ2-7	-	13	-	TGTGCCAGCAGCTTAGCCGGACGCTACGAGCAGTACTTC	CASSLAGRYEQYF
TRBV2	TRBJ1-2	-	17	-	TGTGCCAGCAGTGAAGGCCCGGGTTCGGATTTTGGCACGGGCTACACCTTC	CASSEGPGSDFGTGYTF
TRBV4-2	TRBJ2-1	-	13	-	TGTGCCAGCAGCTCCGCTGGGGGCGATGAGCAGTTCTTC	CASSSAGGDEQFF
TRBV11-1	TRBJ2-5	TRBD2	15	-	TGTGCCAGCAGCTTAGGCGGGGGGTACCAAGAGACCCAGTACTTC	CASSLGGGYQETQYF